The TCR beta chain under discussion was sequenced for a study of technical replicates of blood from a few donors. Sequencing used immunoSEQ multiplex PCR; TCRdb keeps in-frame clones, though not all of them. This table holds about 76,000 clones, just over 85% found once. V gave up 3 bases and J gave up 7 bases; unmatched junction bases: 6. Germline CDR1 SGHTA, CDR2 FQGNSA. CDR3 length equals 14 residues. This chain joins TRBV7-2 and TRBJ2-3; 8 bases fit TRBD1. The specimen sequenced was PBMCs. This receptor was obtained from a human donor in good health. Some clones in this sample may be carry-over from other donors' samples. CDR3 nucleotide sequence: TGTGCCAGCAGCTTCCCAGGGGGCCGAAATACGCAGTATTTT. It translates to CASSFPGGRNTQYF.